The present T cell receptor beta chain was sequenced within a study of shared clonotypes between healthy human individuals. Broader study findings: Non-shared clonotypes had lower generation probabilities than those shared by all four donors.

Notes on this clone: Its matching antigen is unknown.

Germline V lookup: CDR1 MDHEN, CDR2 SYDVKM. Between the trimmed V and J ends, which lost 10 bases and 4 bases, there was a span of 17 bases. This CDR3 comprises 14 residues. Method: immunoSEQ multiplex PCR; TCRdb's copy keeps in-frame clones and lacks some. In the table there are 2,500,000 or so clones, 85% to 95% of which are singletons. J is TRBJ1-5 and V is TRBV28, with D perhaps TRBD1 (5 bases). Sequencing was done on a sample of naive CD4+ T cells sorted from blood. Subset defined: CD45RA+ positively selected. The sequence was collected from a man aged 18-30 years in good health. Written as DNA, the CDR3 is TGTGCCACCAAACAGGCGGTAGGGAATCAGCCCCAGCATTTT. Residues: CATKQAVGNQPQHF. The full variable domain, rest sourced from reference TRBV28 and TRBJ1-5, is DVKVTQSSRYLVKRTGEKVFLECVQDMDHENMFWYRQDPGLGLRLIYFSYDVKMKEKGDIPEGYSVSREKKERFSLILESASTNQTSMYLCATKQAVGNQPQHFGDGTRLSIL.